The entry below gives a single TCR beta chain sequence along with its context. Its antigen is still unknown. These data originate in a study of monozygotic twins with inflammatory bowel disease. Broader study findings: Varying immunosuppressive regimens may have increased patient repertoire variability. Repertoire likeness was no different across concordant and discordant twins, perhaps owing to restricted power.

This CDR3 region has 16 residues. The germline V gene has CDR1 SGHRS and CDR2 YFSETQ. TCRdb re-called the 5' RACE reads and shows each CDR3 protein once, DNA omitted. The table gives 140,000 to 150,000 distinct CDR3 sequences; the top ten clones make up roughly 1.2% of it. Skipping T cell sorting, the study isolated total RNA directly from whole blood. Specimen: blood. The receptor comes from a human donor with ulcerative colitis or Crohn's disease, or a healthy co-twin of an affected twin (not recorded which). V usage is TRBV5-1 and J usage is TRBJ1-4; with no DNA, the TCRdb D assignment of TRBD1 cannot be verified. CDR3 sequence reads: CASSLQTGTVIEKLFF.